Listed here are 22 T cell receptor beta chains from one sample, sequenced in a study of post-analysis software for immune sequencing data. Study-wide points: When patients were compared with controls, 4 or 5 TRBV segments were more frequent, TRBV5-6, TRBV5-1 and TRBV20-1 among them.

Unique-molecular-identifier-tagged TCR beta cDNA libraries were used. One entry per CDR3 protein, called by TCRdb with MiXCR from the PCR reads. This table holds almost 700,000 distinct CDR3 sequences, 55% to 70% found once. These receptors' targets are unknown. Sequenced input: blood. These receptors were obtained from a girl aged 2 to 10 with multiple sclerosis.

The CDR3 DNA sequence: TGTGCCAGCAGTCTTCGGACAGGGGTCGAGACCCAGTACTTC. This encodes CASSLRTGVETQYF. The chain carries TRBV12-3 or TRBV12-4 and TRBJ2-5; the match to TRBD1 covers 9 bases. The CDR3 contains 14 residues. V shed 5 bases, J shed 5 bases, and the junction held 6 bases outside the gene matches.

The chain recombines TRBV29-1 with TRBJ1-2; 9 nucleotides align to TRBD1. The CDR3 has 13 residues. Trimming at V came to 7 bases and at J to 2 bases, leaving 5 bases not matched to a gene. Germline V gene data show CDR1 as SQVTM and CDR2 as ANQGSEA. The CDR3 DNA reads TGCAGCGGCTGGACAGGGGCGAACTATGGCTACACCTTC. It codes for CSGWTGANYGYTF.

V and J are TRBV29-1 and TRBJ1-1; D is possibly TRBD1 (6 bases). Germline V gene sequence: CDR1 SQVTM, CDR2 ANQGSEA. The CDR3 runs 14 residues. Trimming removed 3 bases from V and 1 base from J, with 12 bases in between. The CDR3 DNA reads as TGCAGCGTTGACAGGGGTCTTAGGAACACTGAAGCTTTCTTT. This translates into CSVDRGLRNTEAFF. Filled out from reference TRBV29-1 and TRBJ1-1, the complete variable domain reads SAVISQKPSRDICQRGTSLTIQCQVDSQVTMMFWYRQQPGQSLTLIATANQGSEATYESGFVIDKFPISRPNLTFSTLTVSNMSPEDSSIYLCSVDRGLRNTEAFFGQGTRLTVV.

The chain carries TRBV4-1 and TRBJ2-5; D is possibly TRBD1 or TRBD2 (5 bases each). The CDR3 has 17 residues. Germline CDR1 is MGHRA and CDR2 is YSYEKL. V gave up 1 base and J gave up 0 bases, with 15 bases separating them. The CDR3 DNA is TGCGCCAGCAGCCAAGGAGAACTCCGGGACCACCAAGAGACCCAGTACTTC. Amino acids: CASSQGELRDHQETQYF.

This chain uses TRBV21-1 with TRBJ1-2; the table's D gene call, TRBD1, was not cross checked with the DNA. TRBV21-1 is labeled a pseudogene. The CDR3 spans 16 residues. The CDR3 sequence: CASSNYGTGGHYGYTF. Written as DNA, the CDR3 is TGTGCCAGCAGCAACTACGGGACAGGGGGTCACTATGGCTACACCTTC.

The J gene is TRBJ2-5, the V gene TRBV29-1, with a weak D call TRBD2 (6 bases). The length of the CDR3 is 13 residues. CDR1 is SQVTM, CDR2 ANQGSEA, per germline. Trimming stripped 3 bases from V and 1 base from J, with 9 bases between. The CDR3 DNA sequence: TGCAGCGTTGACTGGGGGGTCCAAGAGACCCAGTACTTC. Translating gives CSVDWGVQETQYF. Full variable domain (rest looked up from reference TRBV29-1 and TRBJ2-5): SAVISQKPSRDICQRGTSLTIQCQVDSQVTMMFWYRQQPGQSLTLIATANQGSEATYESGFVIDKFPISRPNLTFSTLTVSNMSPEDSSIYLCSVDWGVQETQYFGPGTRLLVL.

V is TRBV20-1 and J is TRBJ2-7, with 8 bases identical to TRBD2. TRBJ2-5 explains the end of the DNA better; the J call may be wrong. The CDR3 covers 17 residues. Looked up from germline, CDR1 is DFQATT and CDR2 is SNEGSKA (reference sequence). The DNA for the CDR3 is TGCAGTGCTAGGAACAGCGGGGGCCCCGGGATAGCGGGGACCCAGTACTTC. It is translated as CSARNSGGPGIAGTQYF.

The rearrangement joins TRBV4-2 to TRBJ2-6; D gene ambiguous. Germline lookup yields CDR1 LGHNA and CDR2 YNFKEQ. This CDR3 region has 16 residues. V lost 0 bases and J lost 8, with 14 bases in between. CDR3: CASSQEARFRPNVLTF. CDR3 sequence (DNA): TGTGCCAGCAGCCAAGAAGCCAGGTTTAGGCCCAACGTCCTGACTTTC.

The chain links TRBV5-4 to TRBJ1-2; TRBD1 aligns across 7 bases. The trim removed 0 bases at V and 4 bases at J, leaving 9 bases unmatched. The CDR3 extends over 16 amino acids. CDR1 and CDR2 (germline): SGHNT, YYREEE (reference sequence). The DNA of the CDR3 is TGTGCCAGCAGCTTGGTACCTGGGGACAGCCCCTATGGCTACACCTTC. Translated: CASSLVPGDSPYGYTF.

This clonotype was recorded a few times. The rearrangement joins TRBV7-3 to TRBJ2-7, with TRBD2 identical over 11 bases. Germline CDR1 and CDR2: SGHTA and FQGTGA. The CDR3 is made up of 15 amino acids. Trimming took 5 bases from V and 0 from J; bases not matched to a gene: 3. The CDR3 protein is CASSTTSGGSYEQYF. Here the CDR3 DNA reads TGTGCCAGCAGCACTACTAGCGGGGGCTCCTACGAGCAGTACTTC.

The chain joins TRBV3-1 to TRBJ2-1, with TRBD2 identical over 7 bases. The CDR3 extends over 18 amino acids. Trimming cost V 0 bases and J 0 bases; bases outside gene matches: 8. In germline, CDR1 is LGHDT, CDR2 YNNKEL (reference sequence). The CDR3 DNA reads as TGTGCCAGCAGCCAAGATACGGCGGGAGTTGGCTCCTACAATGAGCAGTTCTTC. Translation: CASSQDTAGVGSYNEQFF.

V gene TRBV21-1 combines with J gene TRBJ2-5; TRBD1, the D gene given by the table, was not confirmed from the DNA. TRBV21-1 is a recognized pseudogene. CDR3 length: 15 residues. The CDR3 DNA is TGTGCCAGCAGCCTATCGGACAGGGTTGAAGAGACCCAGTACTTC. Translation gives CASSLSDRVEETQYF.

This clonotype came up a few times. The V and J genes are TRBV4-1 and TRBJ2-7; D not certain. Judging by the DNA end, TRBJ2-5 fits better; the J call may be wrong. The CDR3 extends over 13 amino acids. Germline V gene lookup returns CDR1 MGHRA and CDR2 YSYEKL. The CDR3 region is CASSPGPRETQYF. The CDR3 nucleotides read TGCGCCAGCAGTCCCGGGCCTAGGGAGACCCAGTACTTC.

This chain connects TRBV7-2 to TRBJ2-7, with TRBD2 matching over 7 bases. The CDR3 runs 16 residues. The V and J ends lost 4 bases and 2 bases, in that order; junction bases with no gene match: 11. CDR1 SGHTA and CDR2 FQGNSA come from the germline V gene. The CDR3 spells CASSWFAGDSTYEQYF. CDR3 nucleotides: TGTGCCAGCAGCTGGTTTGCGGGAGACTCCACCTACGAGCAGTACTTC.

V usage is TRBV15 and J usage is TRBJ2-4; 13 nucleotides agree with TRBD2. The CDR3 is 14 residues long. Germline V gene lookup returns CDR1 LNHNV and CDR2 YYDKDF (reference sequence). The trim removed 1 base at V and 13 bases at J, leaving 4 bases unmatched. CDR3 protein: CATSRGGLAGEQYF. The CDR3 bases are TGTGCCACCAGCAGAGGAGGACTAGCGGGAGAGCAGTACTTC.

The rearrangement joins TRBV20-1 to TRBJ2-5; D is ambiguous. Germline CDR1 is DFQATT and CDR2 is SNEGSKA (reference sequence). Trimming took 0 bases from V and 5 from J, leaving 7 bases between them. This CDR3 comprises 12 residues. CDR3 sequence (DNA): TGCAGTGCTAGAGAGGTAGCTGAGACCCAGTACTTC. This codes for CSAREVAETQYF.

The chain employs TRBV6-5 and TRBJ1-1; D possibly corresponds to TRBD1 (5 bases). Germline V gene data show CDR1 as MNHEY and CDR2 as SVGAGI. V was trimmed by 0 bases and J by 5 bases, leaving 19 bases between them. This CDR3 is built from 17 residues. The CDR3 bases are TGTGCCAGCAGTTACTCGATAGGGCCCGGGGGTGAGACTGAAGCTTTCTTT. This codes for CASSYSIGPGGETEAFF.

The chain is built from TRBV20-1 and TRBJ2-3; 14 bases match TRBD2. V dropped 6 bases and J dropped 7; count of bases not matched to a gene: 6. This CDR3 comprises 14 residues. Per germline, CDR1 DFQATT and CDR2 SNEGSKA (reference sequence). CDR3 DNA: TGCAGTGCCTATGGACTAGCGGGGGGCCATACGCAGTATTTT. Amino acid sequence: CSAYGLAGGHTQYF.

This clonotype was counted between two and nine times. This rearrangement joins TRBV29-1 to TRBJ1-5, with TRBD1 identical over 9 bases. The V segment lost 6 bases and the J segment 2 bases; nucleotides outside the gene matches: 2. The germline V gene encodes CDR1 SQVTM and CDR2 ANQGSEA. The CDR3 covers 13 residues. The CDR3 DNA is TGCAGCGTGGGACAGGGAGGCAATCAGCCCCAGCATTTT. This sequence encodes CSVGQGGNQPQHF. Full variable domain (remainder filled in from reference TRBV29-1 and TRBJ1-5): SAVISQKPSRDICQRGTSLTIQCQVDSQVTMMFWYRQQPGQSLTLIATANQGSEATYESGFVIDKFPISRPNLTFSTLTVSNMSPEDSSIYLCSVGQGGNQPQHFGDGTRLSIL.

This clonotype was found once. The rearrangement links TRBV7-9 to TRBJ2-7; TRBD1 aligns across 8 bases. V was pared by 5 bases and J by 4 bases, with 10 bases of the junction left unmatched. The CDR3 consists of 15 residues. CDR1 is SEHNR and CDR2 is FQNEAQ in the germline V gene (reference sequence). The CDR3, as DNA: TGTGCCAGCAGCCCAGGACAGGGTGGGAAGTACGAGCAGTACTTC. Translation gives CASSPGQGGKYEQYF.

The chain's CDR3 is CASSLGRTSGIQETQYF. The CDR3 DNA reads TGTGCCAGCAGCTTAGGAAGGACTAGCGGAATCCAAGAGACCCAGTACTTC. The chain carries TRBV11-2 and TRBJ2-5, with 10 nucleotides matching TRBD2. CDR3 length: 17 amino acids. The germline gives CDR1 SGHAT, CDR2 FQNNGV. V dropped 1 base and J dropped 1; count of bases not matched to a gene: 6.

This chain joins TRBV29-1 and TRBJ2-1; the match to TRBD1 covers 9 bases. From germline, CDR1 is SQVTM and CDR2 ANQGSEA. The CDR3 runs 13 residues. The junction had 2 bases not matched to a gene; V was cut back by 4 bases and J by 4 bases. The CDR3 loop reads CSVVGQGYNEQFF. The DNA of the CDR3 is TGCAGCGTTGTTGGACAGGGGTACAATGAGCAGTTCTTC.